These 17 T cell receptor beta chains were sequenced from one sample in a study of control samples from healthy donors and cancer patients. The repertoire was sequenced with immunoSEQ multiplex PCR; TCRdb's copy has only in-frame clones and lacks some. Of 120,000 to 150,000 clones in the sample, 90% to 95% are singletons; the top ten hold 5.5% to 7.5%. Sequencing was done on a sample of blood. The receptor source for this set is a man aged 18-30 years in good health.

The rearrangement joins TRBV19 to TRBJ1-1; D might be TRBD1 (5 bases). From germline, CDR1 is LNHDA and CDR2 SQIVND (reference sequence). This CDR3 contains 15 residues. The germline V and J ends were trimmed by 9 bases and 2 bases, with 19 bases remaining between them. The CDR3 nucleotides are TGTGCCAGCATGTTAAGAAGCAGGGTCAACACTGAAGCTTTCTTT. It codes for CASMLRSRVNTEAFF.

The chain joins TRBV20-1 to TRBJ2-1; D remains ambiguous. In germline, CDR1 is DFQATT, CDR2 SNEGSKA (reference sequence). V lost 3 bases to trimming and J lost 8 bases, with 2 bases between them. CDR3 length: 9 amino acids. CDR3 sequence (DNA): TGCAGTGCTAGTGATGAGCAGTTCTTC. It codes for CSASDEQFF.

CDR3 protein: CASSLAPMASGSKDEQFF. The CDR3 DNA sequence: TGCGCCAGCAGCTTGGCCCCCATGGCTAGCGGGAGTAAGGATGAGCAGTTCTTC. The rearrangement joins TRBV5-1 to TRBJ2-1; 10 bases line up with TRBD2. The CDR3 length is 18 residues. Germline V gives CDR1 SGHRS, CDR2 YFSETQ. J lost 8 bases, V lost 0 bases, and 14 bases had no gene match.

The chain combines TRBV28 with TRBJ1-1, with D perhaps TRBD1 (6 bases). Trimming left V 6 bases short and J 0 bases short, with 14 bases between. This CDR3 comprises 15 residues. Germline CDR1 MDHEN, CDR2 SYDVKM. CDR3 sequence reads: CASRPRGGVNTEAFF. The CDR3 nucleotides are TGTGCCAGCAGACCAAGGGGGGGGGTGAACACTGAAGCTTTCTTT.

This sequence joins TRBV28 and TRBJ1-5; D gene uncertain. Germline lookup yields CDR1 MDHEN and CDR2 SYDVKM. V was trimmed by 2 bases and J by 2 bases, leaving 7 bases between them. CDR3 length: 14 residues. The CDR3 region has the DNA TGTGCCAGCAGTTTACGTACCGGCAATCAGCCCCAGCATTTT. Its translation: CASSLRTGNQPQHF.

The chain joins TRBV19 to TRBJ1-6, with a tentative D call TRBD1 (5 bases). Germline V lookup: CDR1 LNHDA, CDR2 SQIVND (reference sequence). This CDR3 contains 13 residues. The ends were cut back, 1 base at V and 7 bases at J, with 5 bases in the middle. In DNA form, the CDR3 reads TGTGCCAGTAGTATAGGGGGCAATTCACCCCTCCACTTT. Amino acid sequence: CASSIGGNSPLHF.

This rearrangement joins TRBV28 to TRBJ1-3; D gene ambiguous. Germline CDR1 MDHEN, CDR2 SYDVKM. The CDR3 contains 15 residues. V shed 8 bases and J shed 0 bases, with 14 bases lying between them. CDR3: CASGFGFSSGNTIYF. CDR3 sequence (DNA): TGTGCCAGCGGATTTGGTTTCTCCTCTGGAAACACCATATATTTT.

The V and J genes are TRBV4-3 and TRBJ1-1; 8 nucleotides align to TRBD1. The junction had 10 bases not matched to a gene; V was cut back by 2 bases and J by 8 bases. The CDR3 covers 15 residues. The germline V gene has CDR1 LGHNA and CDR2 YSLEER. The CDR3 sequence is CASSQQTGGRREAFF. The CDR3 DNA follows: TGCGCCAGCAGCCAACAAACAGGGGGAAGGAGAGAAGCTTTCTTT.

The chain has TRBV4-1 and TRBJ2-7; the D is unclear. Germline assignment: CDR1 MGHRA and CDR2 YSYEKL. The V gene lost 0 bases and the J gene lost 3 bases, with 12 bases spanning the gap. The length of the CDR3 is 15 residues. CDR3 protein: CASSQDLRVGYEQYF. The CDR3 DNA sequence: TGCGCCAGCAGCCAAGATCTCCGGGTAGGCTACGAGCAGTACTTC.

The rearrangement links TRBV23-1 to TRBJ1-2, with a tentative D call TRBD1 (6 bases). TRBV23-1 is placed among ORFs of uncertain function. This CDR3 has 12 residues. V lost 8 bases and J lost 7, with 14 bases in between. CDR3: CASGKNRVGYTF. The CDR3 DNA sequence: TGCGCCAGCGGAAAAAACAGGGTTGGCTACACCTTC.

The CDR3 region has the DNA TGTGCCAGCAGTGTGGGCACCTATGGCTACACCTTC. Residues: CASSVGTYGYTF. V gene TRBV9 combines with J gene TRBJ1-2; no definite D call. From germline, CDR1 is SGDLS and CDR2 YYNGEE. Deletions cut 5 bases from V and 4 bases from J, with 9 bases between. CDR3 length equals 12 residues.

The chain recombines TRBV18 with TRBJ2-1, with D possibly matching TRBD2 (5 bases). This CDR3 region has 15 residues. The V end lost 6 bases, the J end lost 9 bases, and 21 bases lay between the germline ends. Germline V gene data show CDR1 as KGHSH and CDR2 as LQKENI. The CDR3 spells CASSPRAIYSGEQFF. For the CDR3, the DNA is TGTGCCAGCTCTCCGAGGGCAATTTATTCGGGTGAGCAGTTCTTC.

This rearrangement joins TRBV7-8 to TRBJ2-6; D possibly corresponds to TRBD1 (5 bases). V dropped 5 bases and J dropped 5 bases, with 19 bases sitting between them. Germline V gene sequence: CDR1 SGHVS, CDR2 FQNEAQ. CDR3 length equals 17 residues. CDR3: CASSPRPGAGRANVLTF. The CDR3 DNA sequence: TGTGCCAGCAGCCCCCGGCCTGGGGCAGGGAGGGCCAACGTCCTGACTTTC.

The V gene is TRBV21-1, the J gene TRBJ1-1; TRBD1 is the table's D call and was not checked against the DNA. TRBV21-1 is listed as a pseudogene. The CDR3 is 14 amino acids. CDR3 in DNA: TGTGCCAGCAGCAAAGGACAGTTGAACACTGAAGCTTTCTTT. Encoded protein: CASSKGQLNTEAFF.

The chain combines TRBV19 with TRBJ2-1; D perhaps matches TRBD1 (6 bases). The length of the CDR3 is 16 residues. The V gene's germline CDR1 is LNHDA and CDR2 SQIVND (reference sequence). V was pared by 4 bases and J by 5 bases, with 18 bases between. The CDR3 reads CASSKGSGVFDNEQFF. The CDR3 bases are TGTGCCAGTAGTAAGGGGTCAGGGGTTTTCGACAATGAGCAGTTCTTC.

About this clone: At one boundary the junction diverges from the germline segment, which might be a read error. The chain has TRBV6-5 and TRBJ1-1, with D unclear. The CDR3 contains 15 residues. CDR1 and CDR2 from the germline V gene are MNHEY and SVGAGI. The CDR3 region has the DNA TGTGCCAGCAGTCTAAATCGACGGGAGAACGCTGAAGCTTTCTTT. Protein: CASSLNRRENAEAFF.

This chain uses TRBV7-9 with TRBJ1-1, with unresolved D. The CDR3 totals 14 residues. V was clipped by 7 bases and J by 5 bases, with 17 bases between them. Germline values: CDR1 SEHNR, CDR2 FQNEAQ (reference sequence). CDR3 nucleotide sequence: TGTGCCAGCACCCATATCCCTCGGGAGACTGAAGCTTTCTTT. As protein: CASTHIPRETEAFF.